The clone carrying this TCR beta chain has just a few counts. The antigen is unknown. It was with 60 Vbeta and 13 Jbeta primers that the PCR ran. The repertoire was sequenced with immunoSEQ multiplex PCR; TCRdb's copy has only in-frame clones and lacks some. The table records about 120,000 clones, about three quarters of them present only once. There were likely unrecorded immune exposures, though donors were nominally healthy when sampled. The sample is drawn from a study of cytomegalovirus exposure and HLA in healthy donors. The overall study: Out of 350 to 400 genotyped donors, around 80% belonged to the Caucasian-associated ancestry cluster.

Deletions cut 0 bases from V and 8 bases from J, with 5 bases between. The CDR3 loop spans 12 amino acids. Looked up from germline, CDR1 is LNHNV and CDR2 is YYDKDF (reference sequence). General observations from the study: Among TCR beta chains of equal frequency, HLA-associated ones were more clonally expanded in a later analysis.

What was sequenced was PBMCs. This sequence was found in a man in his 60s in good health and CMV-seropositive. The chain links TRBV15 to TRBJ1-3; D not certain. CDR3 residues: CATSRDQDTIYF. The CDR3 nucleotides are TGTGCCACCAGCAGAGATCAGGACACCATATATTTT.